This T cell receptor (beta chain) was recovered during a study of blood T cell repertoires in COVID-19. Study as a whole: PBMCs, B-cell-depleted T cells, or T cells provided the cDNA or gDNA that made up the material.

Germline trimming cut 7 bases from V and 7 bases from J; bases unmatched to any gene: 5. Per germline, CDR1 KGHDR and CDR2 SFDVKD. The CDR3 is 14 amino acids. Original processing methods: Scientists estimated how many nucleated cells there were by amplifying reference gene primers. The protocol was immunoSEQ multiplex PCR, while the TCRdb copy is restricted to in-frame clones and leaves out a portion. V and J calls plus clone size are reproduced from that table; the DNA served to infer D and trimming. The data show roughly 200,000 clones, more than 75% seen once. The chain recombines TRBV24-1 with TRBJ2-1; 11 bases fit TRBD2. The sequence derives from a man between 60 and 75 years old who had recovered from COVID-19. Source material: peripheral blood. CDR3 amino acids: CATSPGLAENEQFF. In nucleotides, the CDR3 is TGTGCCACCAGCCCGGGACTAGCGGAAAATGAGCAGTTCTTC.